Shown below are 5 T cell receptor beta chains from a single sample sequenced in a study of blood T cell repertoires in COVID-19. Data came from immunoSEQ multiplex PCR; TCRdb stores just in-frame clones and leaves some out. The sample includes roughly 300,000 clones, 85% to 90% seen only once; the top ten take roughly 1.6%. Material: peripheral blood. The receptor source for this set is a middle-aged woman who had recovered from COVID-19.

The V call is TRBV29-1, the J call TRBJ2-2; D unclear. CDR1 and CDR2 from the germline V gene are SQVTM and ANQGSEA. There are 15 residues in the CDR3. V lost 3 bases, J lost 2 bases, and 13 bases lay in between. CDR3 DNA sequence: TGCAGCGTTGAGGCACAGAGTTTCAACACCGGGGAGCTGTTTTTT. Protein product: CSVEAQSFNTGELFF.

This sequence joins TRBV5-1 and TRBJ1-4, with 8 bases matching TRBD1. The V segment lost 2 bases and the J segment 8 bases; nucleotides outside the gene matches: 11. The CDR3 runs 16 residues. Per germline, CDR1 SGHRS and CDR2 YFSETQ. The CDR3 DNA sequence: TGCGCCAGCAGCTTCTCCGCGACAGGGGTAGGGGAAAAACTGTTTTTT. Amino acids: CASSFSATGVGEKLFF.

The V call is TRBV27, the J call TRBJ2-3; 9 bases align to TRBD2. The trim removed 5 bases at V and 3 bases at J, leaving 9 bases unmatched. The CDR3 contains 16 residues. In germline, CDR1 is MNHEY, CDR2 SMNVEV (reference sequence). The CDR3 nucleotides read TGTGCCAGCAGTGCCATTGGGCGGGGGGGGACAGATACGCAGTATTTT. This codes for CASSAIGRGGTDTQYF.

The chain links TRBV5-4 to TRBJ2-1; D is unresolved. CDR1 is SGHNT, CDR2 YYREEE, per germline (reference sequence). Trimming took 1 base from V and 0 from J, leaving 5 bases between them. The CDR3 is 14 amino acids. The CDR3 coding sequence is TGTGCCAGCAGCTTGAGGAGCTCCTACAATGAGCAGTTCTTC. Residues: CASSLRSSYNEQFF.

This chain connects TRBV18 to TRBJ2-7, with D possibly TRBD2 on 5 matching bases. Germline assignment: CDR1 KGHSH and CDR2 LQKENI. This CDR3 is 16 amino acids long. V lost 3 bases and J 0 bases, leaving 15 bases between the germline ends. For the CDR3, the DNA is TGTGCCAGCTCACCTACTAGGGTTCGGGGCTCCTACGAGCAGTACTTC. This sequence encodes CASSPTRVRGSYEQYF.